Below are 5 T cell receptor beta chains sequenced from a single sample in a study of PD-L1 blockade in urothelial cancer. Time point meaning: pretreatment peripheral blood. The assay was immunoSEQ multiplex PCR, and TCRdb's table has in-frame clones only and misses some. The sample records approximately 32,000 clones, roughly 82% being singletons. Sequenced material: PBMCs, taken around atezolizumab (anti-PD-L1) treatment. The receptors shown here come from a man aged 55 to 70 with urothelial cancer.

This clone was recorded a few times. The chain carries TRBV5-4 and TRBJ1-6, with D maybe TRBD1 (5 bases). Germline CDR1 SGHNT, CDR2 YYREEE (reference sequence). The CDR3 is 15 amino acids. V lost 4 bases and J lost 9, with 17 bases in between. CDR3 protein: CASSPTDGGGSPLHF. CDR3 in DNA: TGTGCCAGCAGCCCTACTGACGGGGGTGGTTCACCCCTCCACTTT. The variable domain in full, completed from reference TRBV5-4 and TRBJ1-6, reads ETGVTQSPTHLIKTRGQQVTLRCSSQSGHNTVSWYQQALGQGPQFIFQYYREEENGRGNFPPRFSGLQFPNYSSELNVNALELDDSALYLCASSPTDGGGSPLHFGNGTRLTVT.

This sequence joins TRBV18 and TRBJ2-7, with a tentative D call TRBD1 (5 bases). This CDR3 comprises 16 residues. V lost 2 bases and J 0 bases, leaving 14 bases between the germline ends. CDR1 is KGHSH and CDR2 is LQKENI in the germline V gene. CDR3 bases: TGTGCCAGCTCACCAGGGGTCACAGACAGCTCCTACGAGCAGTACTTC. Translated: CASSPGVTDSSYEQYF.

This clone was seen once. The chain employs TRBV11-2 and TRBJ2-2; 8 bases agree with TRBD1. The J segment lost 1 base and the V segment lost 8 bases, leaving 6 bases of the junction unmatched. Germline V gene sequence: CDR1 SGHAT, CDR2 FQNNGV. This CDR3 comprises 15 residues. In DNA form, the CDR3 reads TGTGCCAGCCGCTCCGGGACAGGGAACACCGGGGAGCTGTTTTTT. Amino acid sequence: CASRSGTGNTGELFF.

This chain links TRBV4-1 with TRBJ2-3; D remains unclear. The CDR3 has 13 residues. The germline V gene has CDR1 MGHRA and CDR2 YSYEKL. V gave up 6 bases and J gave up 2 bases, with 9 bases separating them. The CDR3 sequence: CASSQLPTDTQYF. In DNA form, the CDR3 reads TGCGCCAGCAGTCAACTACCCACAGATACGCAGTATTTT.

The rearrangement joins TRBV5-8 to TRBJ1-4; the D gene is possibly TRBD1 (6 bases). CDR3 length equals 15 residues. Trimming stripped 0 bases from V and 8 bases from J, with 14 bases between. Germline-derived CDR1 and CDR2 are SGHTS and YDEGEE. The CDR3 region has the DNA TGTGCCAGCAGCTTGGTGGGGGCGCGTGGCGAAAAACTGTTTTTT. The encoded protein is CASSLVGARGEKLFF.